The 5 T cell receptor beta chains presented below share a single source sample, sequenced in a study of T-cell memory formation after mild COVID-19. Via MiXCR, TCRdb re-called the 5' RACE reads, giving one row per CDR3 protein. Of 150,000 to 200,000 distinct CDR3 sequences detected, roughly 11% appear once; the ten largest clones hold more than 3.5%. The sequenced sample consisted of PBMCs or a T cell subset sorted from them (not recorded which). Receptors originate from a man aged 18 to 35 who had mild COVID-19 (a few samples of this study predate the infection). Cell type and time point are not known.

The gene calls are TRBV6-1 and TRBJ2-1; 13 bases line up with TRBD2. CDR1 is MNHNS, CDR2 SASEGT, per germline. Trimming took 8 bases from V and 10 from J; bases not matched to a gene: 14. The CDR3 spans 16 residues. In DNA, the CDR3 is TGTGCCAGCCCGGCCAAGGGACTAGCGGGGTTAGACGAGCAGTTCTTC. The encoded protein is CASPAKGLAGLDEQFF.

This clonotype showed up many times. The chain recombines TRBV12-3 or TRBV12-4 with TRBJ2-1, with a tentative D call TRBD2 (6 bases). This CDR3 comprises 16 residues. Trimming took 6 bases from V and 10 from J, leaving 25 bases between them. CDR3 in amino acids: CASRPTGGGLLIEQFF. The CDR3 nucleotides are TGTGCCAGCAGGCCCACCGGCGGCGGACTATTGATCGAGCAGTTCTTC.

This clonotype was counted ten times or more. This chain joins TRBV11-2 and TRBJ2-4; D uncertain. Germline V gene data show CDR1 as SGHAT and CDR2 as FQNNGV. V was clipped by 1 base and J by 1 base, with 5 bases between them. This CDR3 has 14 residues. CDR3 sequence reads: CASSLARAKNIQYF. Written as DNA, the CDR3 is TGTGCCAGCAGCTTAGCCAGGGCCAAAAACATTCAGTACTTC.

The rearrangement links TRBV10-3 to TRBJ2-5, with a weak D call TRBD2 (5 bases). The germline V gene encodes CDR1 ENHRY and CDR2 SYGVKD. This CDR3 is 15 amino acids long. The ends were cut back, 0 bases at V and 2 bases at J, with 10 bases in the middle. CDR3 DNA: TGTGCCATCAGTGAGTCTGTAACGGGGCAAGAGACCCAGTACTTC. Translation gives CAISESVTGQETQYF.

This chain connects TRBV6-6 to TRBJ2-3; D is unresolved. Germline V lookup: CDR1 MNHNY, CDR2 SVGAGI (reference sequence). The V end was cut by 7 bases, the J end by 4 bases, with 6 bases between. This CDR3 has 11 residues. In DNA, the CDR3 is TGTGCCAGCAAGGATGCAGATACGCAGTATTTT. It codes for CASKDADTQYF.